Listed here are 4 T cell receptor beta chains from one sample, sequenced in a study of cytomegalovirus exposure and HLA in healthy donors. Both 60 Vbeta primers and 13 Jbeta primers went into the PCR. TCRdb's table, derived via immunoSEQ multiplex PCR, lists solely in-frame clones and lacks some. The data contain about 200,000 clones, more than 60% of them singletons. The specimen was PBMCs. These receptors were collected from a woman aged 25 to 39 in good health and CMV-seropositive.

The table lists this clone with a few counts. The chain recombines TRBV7-3 with TRBJ2-7, with D perhaps matching TRBD1 (6 bases). The germline CDR1 and CDR2 sequences are SGHTA and FQGTGA. This CDR3 spans 16 amino acids. V was shortened by 1 base and J by 2 bases, with 15 bases between the two germline ends. As DNA, the CDR3 is TGTGCCAGCAGCTTAAACAGGGCAGGGCAGGCCTACGAGCAGTACTTC. Amino acid sequence: CASSLNRAGQAYEQYF.

This clone was detected only a few times. The V gene is TRBV4-3, the J gene TRBJ1-4; D is unresolved. The CDR3 runs to 17 residues. Germline assignment: CDR1 LGHNA and CDR2 YSLEER. With 3 bases removed from V and 4 bases from J, the gap between germline ends came to 18 bases. The CDR3 DNA is TGCGCCAGCAGCCATGGGCCGGGGTTAACTGGTAATGAAAAACTGTTTTTT. It yields the protein CASSHGPGLTGNEKLFF.

The rearrangement links TRBV13 to TRBJ2-2; D unclear. The CDR3 is 14 residues long. The germline CDR1 and CDR2 sequences are PRHDT and FYEKMQ (reference sequence). Trimming shortened V by 2 bases and J by 1 base, and 5 bases separated the two germline ends. CDR3 amino acids: CASSLSRNTGELFF. DNA of the CDR3: TGTGCCAGCAGCTTATCGAGGAACACCGGGGAGCTGTTTTTT.

The V and J genes are TRBV6-5 and TRBJ1-1; tentative D call: TRBD1 (6 bases). With 5 bases removed from V and 5 bases from J, the gap between germline ends came to 12 bases. The CDR3 loop spans 13 amino acids. Germline loops: CDR1 MNHEY, CDR2 SVGAGI. CDR3: CASSRQVVTEAFF. CDR3 in DNA: TGTGCCAGCAGTCGACAGGTTGTGACTGAAGCTTTCTTT.